This record covers a single T cell receptor (beta chain). The entry originates in a study of blood T cell repertoires in COVID-19. Across the study: From T cells, B-cell-depleted T cells, or PBMCs came the material, which was cDNA or gDNA.

The germline V gene has CDR1 LNHDA and CDR2 SQIVND (reference sequence). Trimming took off 5 bases at V and 7 bases at J, with 15 bases between the two ends. There are 14 residues in the CDR3. The authors' processing: How many nucleated cells were present was estimated from reference gene primer amplification. Here immunoSEQ multiplex PCR was the method, and the copy in TCRdb shows in-frame clones only, minus some. V and J calls and clone size are as listed in that table; D and trimming were resolved from the DNA. The table has 20,000 to 25,000 clones, over 85% seen once. The genes are TRBV19 and TRBJ2-1; tentatively, D is TRBD1 (6 bases). The sequence was obtained from a woman over 75 with active COVID-19. Sequencing input: peripheral blood. The CDR3 sequence is CASSGVRGSNEQFF. For the CDR3, the DNA is TGTGCCAGTAGTGGGGTAAGGGGGTCGAATGAGCAGTTCTTC.